This TCR beta chain originates from a study of blood T cell repertoires in COVID-19. Study information: T cells, B-cell-depleted T cells, or PBMCs provided the cDNA or gDNA that served as material.

CDR1 and CDR2 (germline): MNHEY, SVGEGT. V was cut by 3 bases and J by 2 bases, with 10 bases left in between. CDR3 length: 14 amino acids. Profiling relied on immunoSEQ multiplex PCR, and the TCRdb table lists in-frame clones only, not all of them. The data hold just over 300,000 clones, with roughly 91% observed a single time. This rearrangement joins TRBV6-2 or TRBV6-3 to TRBJ1-1, with D perhaps TRBD1 (5 bases). Sequencing was carried out using peripheral blood. This TCR derives from a woman aged 30 to 39 with COVID-19, enrolled during active disease. CDR3 bases: TGTGCCAGCAGTTATCAACAGGTCAACACTGAAGCTTTCTTT. This sequence encodes CASSYQQVNTEAFF.